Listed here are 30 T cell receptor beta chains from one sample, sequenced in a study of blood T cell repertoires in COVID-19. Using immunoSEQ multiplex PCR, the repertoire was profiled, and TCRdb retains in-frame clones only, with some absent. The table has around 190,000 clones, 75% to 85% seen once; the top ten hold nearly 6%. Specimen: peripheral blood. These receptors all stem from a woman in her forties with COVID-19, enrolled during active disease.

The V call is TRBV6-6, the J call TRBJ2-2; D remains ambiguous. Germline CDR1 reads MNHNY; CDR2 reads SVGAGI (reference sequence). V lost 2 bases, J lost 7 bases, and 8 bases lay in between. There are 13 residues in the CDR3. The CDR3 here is CASSYPPGGELFF. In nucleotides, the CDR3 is TGTGCCAGCAGTTACCCTCCGGGCGGGGAGCTGTTTTTT.

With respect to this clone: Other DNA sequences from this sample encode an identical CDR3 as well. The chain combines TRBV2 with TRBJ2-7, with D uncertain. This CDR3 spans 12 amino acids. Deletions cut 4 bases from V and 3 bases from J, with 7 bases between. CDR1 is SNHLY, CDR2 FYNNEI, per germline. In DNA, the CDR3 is TGTGCCAGCAGTGGACAAAGCTACGAGCAGTACTTC. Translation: CASSGQSYEQYF.

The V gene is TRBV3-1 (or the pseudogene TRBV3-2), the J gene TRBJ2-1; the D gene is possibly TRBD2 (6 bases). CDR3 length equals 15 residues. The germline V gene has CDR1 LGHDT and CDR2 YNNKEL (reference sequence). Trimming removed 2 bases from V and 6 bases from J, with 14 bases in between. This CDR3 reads CASSQYVEGLNEQFF. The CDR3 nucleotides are TGTGCCAGCAGCCAATATGTGGAGGGGCTCAATGAGCAGTTCTTC.

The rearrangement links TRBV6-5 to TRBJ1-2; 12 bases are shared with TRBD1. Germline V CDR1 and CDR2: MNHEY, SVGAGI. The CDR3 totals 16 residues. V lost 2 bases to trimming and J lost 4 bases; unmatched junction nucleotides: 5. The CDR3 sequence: CASSYGTGGDSYGYTF. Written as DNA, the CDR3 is TGTGCCAGCAGTTACGGGACAGGGGGCGATAGCTATGGCTACACCTTC.

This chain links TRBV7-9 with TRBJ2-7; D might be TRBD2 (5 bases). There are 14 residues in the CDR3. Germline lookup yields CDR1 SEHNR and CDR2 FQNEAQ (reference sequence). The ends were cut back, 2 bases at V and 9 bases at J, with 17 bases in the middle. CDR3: CASSLPWAEDGQYF. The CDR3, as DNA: TGTGCCAGCAGCTTACCTTGGGCGGAGGACGGGCAGTACTTC.

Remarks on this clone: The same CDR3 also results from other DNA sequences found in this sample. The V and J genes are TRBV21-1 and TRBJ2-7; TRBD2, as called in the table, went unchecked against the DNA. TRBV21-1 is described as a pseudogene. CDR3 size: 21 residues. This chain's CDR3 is CASSKEGGLRGKPTISYEQYF. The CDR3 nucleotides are TGTGCCAGCAGCAAAGAGGGCGGCTTACGGGGTAAACCCACGATCTCCTACGAGCAATACTTC.

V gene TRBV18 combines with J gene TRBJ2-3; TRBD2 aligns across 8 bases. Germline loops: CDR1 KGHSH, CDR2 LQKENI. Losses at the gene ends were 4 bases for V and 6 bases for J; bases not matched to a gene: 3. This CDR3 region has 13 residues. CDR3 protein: CASSLRGGDTQYF. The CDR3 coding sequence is TGTGCCAGCTCACTACGGGGGGGCGATACGCAGTATTTT. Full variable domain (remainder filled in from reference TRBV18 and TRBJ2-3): NAGVMQNPRHLVRRRGQEARLRCSPMKGHSHVYWYRQLPEEGLKFMVYLQKENIIDESGMPKERFSAEFPKEGPSILRIQQVVRGDSAAYFCASSLRGGDTQYFGPGTRLTVL.

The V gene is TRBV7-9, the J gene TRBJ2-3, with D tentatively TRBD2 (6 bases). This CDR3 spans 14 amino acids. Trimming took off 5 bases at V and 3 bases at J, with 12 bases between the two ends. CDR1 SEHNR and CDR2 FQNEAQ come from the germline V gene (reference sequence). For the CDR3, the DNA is TGTGCCAGCAGCATGAGGGACTTTACAGATACGCAGTATTTT. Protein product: CASSMRDFTDTQYF.

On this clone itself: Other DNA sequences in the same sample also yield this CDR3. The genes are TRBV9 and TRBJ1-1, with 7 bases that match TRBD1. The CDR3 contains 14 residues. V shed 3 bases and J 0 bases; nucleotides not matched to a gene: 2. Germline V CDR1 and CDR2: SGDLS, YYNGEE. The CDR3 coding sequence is TGTGCCAGCAGCGCGACAGGGCTGAACACTGAAGCTTTCTTT. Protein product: CASSATGLNTEAFF. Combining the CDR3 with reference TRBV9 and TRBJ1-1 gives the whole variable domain DSGVTQTPKHLITATGQRVTLRCSPRSGDLSVYWYQQSLDQGLQFLIQYYNGEERAKGNILERFSAQQFPDLHSELNLSSLELGDSALYFCASSATGLNTEAFFGQGTRLTVV.

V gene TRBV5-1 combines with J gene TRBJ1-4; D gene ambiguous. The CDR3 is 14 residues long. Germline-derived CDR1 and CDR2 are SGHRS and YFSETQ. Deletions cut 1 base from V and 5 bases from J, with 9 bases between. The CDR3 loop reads CASSLPPENEKLFF. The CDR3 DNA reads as TGCGCCAGCAGCTTGCCTCCTGAGAATGAAAAACTGTTTTTT.

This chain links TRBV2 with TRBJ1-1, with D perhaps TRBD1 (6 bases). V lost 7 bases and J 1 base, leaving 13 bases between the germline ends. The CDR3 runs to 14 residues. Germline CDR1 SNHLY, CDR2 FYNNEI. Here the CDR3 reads CASNPGTSNTEAFF. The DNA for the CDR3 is TGTGCCAGCAACCCCGGGACATCGAACACTGAAGCTTTCTTT. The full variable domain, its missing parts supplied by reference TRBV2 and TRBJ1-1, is EPEVTQTPSHQVTQMGQEVILRCVPISNHLYFYWYRQILGQKVEFLVSFYNNEISEKSEIFDDQFSVERPDGSNFTLKIRSTKLEDSAMYFCASNPGTSNTEAFFGQGTRLTVV.

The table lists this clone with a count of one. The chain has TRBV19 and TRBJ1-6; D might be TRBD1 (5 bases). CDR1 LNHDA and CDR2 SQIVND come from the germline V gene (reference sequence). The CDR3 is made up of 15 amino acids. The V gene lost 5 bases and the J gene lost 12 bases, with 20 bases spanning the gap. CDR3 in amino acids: CASSAGRERGKPLHF. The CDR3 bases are TGTGCCAGTAGTGCGGGACGAGAGAGGGGCAAACCCCTCCACTTT.

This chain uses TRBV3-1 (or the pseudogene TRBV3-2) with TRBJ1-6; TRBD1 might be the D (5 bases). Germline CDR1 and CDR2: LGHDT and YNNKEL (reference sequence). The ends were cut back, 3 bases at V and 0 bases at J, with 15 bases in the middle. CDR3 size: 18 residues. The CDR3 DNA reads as TGTGCCAGCAGCCACGTCGGGGGGACGATCTCCTATAATTCACCCCTCCACTTT. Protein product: CASSHVGGTISYNSPLHF.

In DNA, the CDR3 is TGTGCCAGCAGCCCCCGACAGGGGGCGGAATCACCCCTCCACTTT. Translating it yields CASSPRQGAESPLHF. The genes are TRBV7-2 and TRBJ1-6, with 10 bases matching TRBD1. The germline V gene encodes CDR1 SGHTA and CDR2 FQGNSA. The CDR3 runs 15 residues. V lost 5 bases to trimming and J lost 10 bases; unmatched junction nucleotides: 8.

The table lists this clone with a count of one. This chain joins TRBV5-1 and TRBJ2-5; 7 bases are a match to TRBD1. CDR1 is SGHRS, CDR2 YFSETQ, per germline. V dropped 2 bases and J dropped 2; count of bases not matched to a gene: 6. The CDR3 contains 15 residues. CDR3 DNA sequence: TGCGCCAGCAGCTTAGTCGTGGGACAGCAAGAGACCCAGTACTTC. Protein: CASSLVVGQQETQYF.

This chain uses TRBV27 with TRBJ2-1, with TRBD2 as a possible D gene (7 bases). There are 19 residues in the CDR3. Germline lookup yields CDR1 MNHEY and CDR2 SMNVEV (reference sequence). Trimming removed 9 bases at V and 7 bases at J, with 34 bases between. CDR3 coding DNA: TGTGCCAGTAGCTTTTCAGGGGAGCCCCCCGGGGGGACCCGAAATGAGCAGTTCTTC. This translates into CASSFSGEPPGGTRNEQFF.

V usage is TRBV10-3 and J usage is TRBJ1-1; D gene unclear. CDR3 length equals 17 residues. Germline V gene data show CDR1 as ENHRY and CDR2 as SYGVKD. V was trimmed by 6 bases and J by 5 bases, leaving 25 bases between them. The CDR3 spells CAIRVPIAGPGRTEAFF. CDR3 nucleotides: TGTGCCATCAGAGTACCCATCGCGGGCCCCGGGCGGACTGAAGCTTTCTTT.

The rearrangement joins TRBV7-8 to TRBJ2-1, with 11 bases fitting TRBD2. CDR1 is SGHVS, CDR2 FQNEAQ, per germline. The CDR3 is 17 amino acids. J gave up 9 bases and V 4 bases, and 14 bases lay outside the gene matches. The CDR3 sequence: CASSSGGGTSGGSEQFF. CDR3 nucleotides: TGTGCCAGCAGCTCCGGGGGGGGGACTAGCGGAGGGAGTGAGCAGTTCTTC. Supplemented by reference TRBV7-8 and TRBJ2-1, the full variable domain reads GAGVSQSPRYKVAKRGQDVALRCDPISGHVSLFWYQQALGQGPEFLTYFQNEAQLDKSGLPSDRFFAERPEGSVSTLKIQRTQQEDSAVYLCASSSGGGTSGGSEQFFGPGTRLTVL.

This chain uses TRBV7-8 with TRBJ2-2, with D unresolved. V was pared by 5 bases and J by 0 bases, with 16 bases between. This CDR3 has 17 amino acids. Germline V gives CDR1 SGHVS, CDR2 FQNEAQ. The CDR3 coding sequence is TGTGCCAGCAGCCCCAAGATCGTGGGCACGAACACCGGGGAGCTGTTTTTT. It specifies CASSPKIVGTNTGELFF.

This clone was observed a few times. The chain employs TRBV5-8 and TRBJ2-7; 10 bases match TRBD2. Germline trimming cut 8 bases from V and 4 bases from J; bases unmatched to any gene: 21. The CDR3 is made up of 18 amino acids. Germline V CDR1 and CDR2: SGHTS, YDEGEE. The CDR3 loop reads CASSPSLGLAGARYEQYF. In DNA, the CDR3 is TGTGCCAGTTCCCCCTCCCTGGGGCTAGCGGGGGCGAGGTACGAGCAGTACTTC.

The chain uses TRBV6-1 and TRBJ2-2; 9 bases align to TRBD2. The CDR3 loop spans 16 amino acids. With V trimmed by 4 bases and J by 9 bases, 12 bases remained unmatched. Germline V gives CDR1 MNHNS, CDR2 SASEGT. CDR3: CASSGRLAETLRELFF. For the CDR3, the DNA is TGTGCCAGCAGTGGACGACTAGCGGAAACCTTGAGGGAGCTGTTTTTT.

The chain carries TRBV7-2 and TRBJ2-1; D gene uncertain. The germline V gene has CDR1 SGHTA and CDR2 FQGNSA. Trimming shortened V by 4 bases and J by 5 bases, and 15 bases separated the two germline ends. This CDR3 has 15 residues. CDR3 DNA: TGTGCCAGCAGCTCGACGGGTCCCAAGGACAATGAGCAGTTCTTC. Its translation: CASSSTGPKDNEQFF.

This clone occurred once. This chain's CDR3 is CASRRTPNRALEQYF. The CDR3 DNA sequence: TGTGCCAGCAGACGGACTCCGAACAGGGCCCTCGAGCAGTACTTC. The rearrangement uses TRBV6-5 and TRBJ2-7; D is possibly TRBD1 (6 bases). The CDR3 is 15 residues long. The ends were cut back, 6 bases at V and 6 bases at J, with 21 bases in the middle. Germline lookup yields CDR1 MNHEY and CDR2 SVGAGI.

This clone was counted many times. The CDR3 loop reads CASSPRGSGNQPQHF. The CDR3 DNA reads as TGTGCCAGCAGCCCCCGAGGGAGTGGCAATCAGCCCCAGCATTTT. The chain carries TRBV9 and TRBJ1-5; D is unclear. The CDR3 is 15 residues long. Trimming removed 4 bases at V and 2 bases at J, with 13 bases between. The germline CDR1 and CDR2 sequences are SGDLS and YYNGEE.

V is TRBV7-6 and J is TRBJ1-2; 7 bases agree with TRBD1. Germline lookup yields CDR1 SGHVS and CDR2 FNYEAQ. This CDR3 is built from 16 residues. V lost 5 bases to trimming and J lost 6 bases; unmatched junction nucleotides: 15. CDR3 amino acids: CASSPHQTDRVHGYTF. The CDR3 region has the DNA TGTGCCAGCAGCCCACACCAAACCGACAGGGTCCATGGCTACACCTTC.

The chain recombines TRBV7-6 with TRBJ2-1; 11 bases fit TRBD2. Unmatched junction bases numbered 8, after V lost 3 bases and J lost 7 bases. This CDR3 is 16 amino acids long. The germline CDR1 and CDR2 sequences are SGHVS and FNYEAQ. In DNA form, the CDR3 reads TGTGCCAGCAGCTTCTCTGGGACTAGCGGATTGAATGAGCAGTTCTTC. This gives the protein CASSFSGTSGLNEQFF.

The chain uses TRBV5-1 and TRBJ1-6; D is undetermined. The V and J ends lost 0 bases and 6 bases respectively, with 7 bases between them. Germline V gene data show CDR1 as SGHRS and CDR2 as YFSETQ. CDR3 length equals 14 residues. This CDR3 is CASSLETANSPLHF. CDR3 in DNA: TGCGCCAGCAGCTTGGAAACAGCTAATTCACCCCTCCACTTT.

CDR3 DNA sequence: TGTGCCAGCTCACTGCGAACCGCAACTAATGAAAAACTGTTTTTT. Residues: CASSLRTATNEKLFF. The chain recombines TRBV18 with TRBJ1-4; no clear D. The CDR3 contains 15 residues. Per germline, CDR1 KGHSH and CDR2 LQKENI. Trimming stripped 4 bases from V and 0 bases from J, with 9 bases between.

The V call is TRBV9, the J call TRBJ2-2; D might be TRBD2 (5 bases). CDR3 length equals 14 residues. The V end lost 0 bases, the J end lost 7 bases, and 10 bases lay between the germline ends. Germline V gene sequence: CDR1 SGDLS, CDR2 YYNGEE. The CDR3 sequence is CASSVVLVGGELFF. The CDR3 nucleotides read TGTGCCAGCAGCGTAGTACTAGTCGGCGGGGAGCTGTTTTTT.

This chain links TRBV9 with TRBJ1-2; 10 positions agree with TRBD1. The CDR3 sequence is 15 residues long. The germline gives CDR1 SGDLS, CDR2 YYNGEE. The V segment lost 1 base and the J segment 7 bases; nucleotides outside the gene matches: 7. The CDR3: CASSVIGTGASGYTF. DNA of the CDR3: TGTGCCAGCAGCGTAATCGGGACAGGGGCTAGTGGCTACACCTTC.